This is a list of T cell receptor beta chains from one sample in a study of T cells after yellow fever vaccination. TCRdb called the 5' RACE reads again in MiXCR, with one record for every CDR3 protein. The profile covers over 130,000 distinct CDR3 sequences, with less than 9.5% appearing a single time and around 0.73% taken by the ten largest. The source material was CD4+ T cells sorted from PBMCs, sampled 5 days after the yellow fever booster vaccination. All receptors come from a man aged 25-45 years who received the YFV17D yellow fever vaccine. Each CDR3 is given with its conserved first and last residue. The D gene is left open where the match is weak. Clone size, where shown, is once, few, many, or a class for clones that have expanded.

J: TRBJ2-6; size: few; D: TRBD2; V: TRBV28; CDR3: CASSLSAGISGANVLTF; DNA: TGTGCCAGCAGTCTCTCAGCGGGGATCTCTGGGGCCAACGTCCTGACTTTC
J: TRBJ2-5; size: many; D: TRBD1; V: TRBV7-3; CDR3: CASSLQGALGETQYF; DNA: TGTGCCAGCAGCTTACAGGGGGCGCTCGGGGAGACCCAGTACTTC
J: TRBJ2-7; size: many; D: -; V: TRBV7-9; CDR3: CASSPSSKGLSEQYF; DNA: TGTGCCAGCAGTCCCTCCAGTAAGGGATTGTCCGAGCAGTACTTC
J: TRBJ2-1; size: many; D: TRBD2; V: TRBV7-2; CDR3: CASSSTSGSRNEQFF; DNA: TGTGCCAGCAGCTCGACTAGCGGGAGCCGCAATGAGCAGTTCTTC
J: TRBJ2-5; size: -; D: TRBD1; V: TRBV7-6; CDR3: CDSSLGTPGQGGQTQYF; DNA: TGTGACAGCAGCTTAGGGACCCCGGGACAGGGGGGACAGACCCAGTACTTC
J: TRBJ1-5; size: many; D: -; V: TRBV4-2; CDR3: CASSQEYSSNQPQHF; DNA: TGTGCCAGCAGCCAAGAATACAGCTCCAATCAGCCCCAGCATTTT
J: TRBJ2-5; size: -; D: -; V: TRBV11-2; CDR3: CASSLATSQETQYF; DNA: TGTGCCAGCAGCTTAGCAACTAGCCAAGAGACCCAGTACTTC
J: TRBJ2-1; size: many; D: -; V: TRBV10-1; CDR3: CASSESGYSYNEQFF; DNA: TGCGCCAGCAGTGAGTCGGGATACTCCTACAATGAGCAGTTCTTC
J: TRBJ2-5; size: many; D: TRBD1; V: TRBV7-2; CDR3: CASSQMGQGQTQYF; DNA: TGTGCCAGCAGCCAAATGGGACAGGGCCAGACCCAGTACTTC
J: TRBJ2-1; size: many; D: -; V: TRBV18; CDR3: CASSPRQSSYNEQFF; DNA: TGTGCCAGCTCACCTAGACAGAGCTCCTACAATGAGCAGTTCTTC
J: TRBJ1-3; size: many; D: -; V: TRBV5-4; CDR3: CASSLAGGNTIYF; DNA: TGTGCCAGCAGCTTGGCGGGCGGAAACACCATATATTTT
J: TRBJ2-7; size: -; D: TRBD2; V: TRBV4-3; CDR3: CASSQGISRLAENYEQYF; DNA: TGCGCCAGCAGCCAAGGGATTTCGAGACTAGCGGAGAACTACGAGCAGTACTTC
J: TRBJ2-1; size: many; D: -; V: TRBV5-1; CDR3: CASSLDRVSYNEQFF; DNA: TGCGCCAGCAGCTTGGACAGGGTGTCCTACAATGAGCAGTTCTTC
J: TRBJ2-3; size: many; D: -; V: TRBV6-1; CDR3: CASSVVSGTQYF; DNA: TGTGCCAGCAGTGTCGTTAGTGGTACGCAGTATTTT
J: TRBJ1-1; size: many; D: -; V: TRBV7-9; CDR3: CASSPEVTNTEAFF; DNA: TGTGCCAGCAGCCCCGAGGTCACGAACACTGAAGCTTTCTTT
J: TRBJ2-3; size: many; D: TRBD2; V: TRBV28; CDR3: CASSIGTSGSIWYTDTQYF; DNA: TGTGCCAGCAGTATCGGGACTAGCGGGAGTATTTGGTACACAGATACGCAGTATTTT
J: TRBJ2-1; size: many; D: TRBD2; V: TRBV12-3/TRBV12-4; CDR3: CASSFRSSSGSLHNEQFF; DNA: TGTGCCAGCAGTTTTCGGTCTTCTAGCGGGAGTCTCCACAATGAGCAGTTCTTC
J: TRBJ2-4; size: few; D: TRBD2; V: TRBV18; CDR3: CASSPPGTSENIQYF; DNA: TGTGCCAGCTCACCACCGGGGACTAGCGAAAACATTCAGTACTTC
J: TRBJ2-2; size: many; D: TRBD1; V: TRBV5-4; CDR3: CASRLTGAGAGELFF; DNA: TGTGCCAGCAGGTTGACAGGGGCAGGGGCCGGGGAGCTGTTTTTT
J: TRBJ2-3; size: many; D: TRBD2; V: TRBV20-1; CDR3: CSARESGTDTQYF; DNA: TGCAGTGCTAGAGAAAGCGGGACTGATACGCAGTATTTT
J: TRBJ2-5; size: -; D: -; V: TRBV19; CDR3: CASSNRDSTKETQYF; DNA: TGTGCCAGTAGTAACCGGGACTCAACTAAAGAGACCCAGTACTTC
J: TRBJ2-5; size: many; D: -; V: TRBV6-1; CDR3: CASSQRGGETQYF; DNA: TGTGCCAGCAGTCAAAGGGGGGGAGAGACCCAGTACTTC
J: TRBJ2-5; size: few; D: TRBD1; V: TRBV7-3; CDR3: CASAETGQYQETQYF; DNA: TGTGCCAGCGCAGAGACGGGACAGTACCAAGAGACCCAGTACTTC
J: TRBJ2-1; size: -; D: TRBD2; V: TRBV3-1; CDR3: CASCPGSLSLAGGGEQFF; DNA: TGTGCCAGCTGTCCAGGGTCCCTTTCGCTAGCGGGAGGCGGTGAGCAGTTCTTC
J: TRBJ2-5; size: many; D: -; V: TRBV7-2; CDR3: CASSLVTETQYF; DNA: TGTGCCAGCAGCTTAGTGACGGAGACCCAGTACTTC
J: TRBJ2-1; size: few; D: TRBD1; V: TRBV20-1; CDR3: CCARKGQGFRNEQFF; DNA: TGCTGTGCTAGAAAAGGACAGGGGTTTCGCAATGAGCAGTTCTTC
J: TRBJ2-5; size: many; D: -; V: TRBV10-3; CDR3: CAIRGAGEGLETQYF; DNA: TGTGCCATCAGGGGGGCGGGAGAGGGTCTCGAGACCCAGTACTTC
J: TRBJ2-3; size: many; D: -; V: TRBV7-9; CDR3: CASSSPGGGGTDTQYF; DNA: TGTGCCAGCAGCTCTCCCGGAGGCGGGGGCACAGATACGCAGTATTTT
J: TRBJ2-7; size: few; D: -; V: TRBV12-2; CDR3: CASRPLPPGQRTDSYEQYF; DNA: TGTGCAAGTCGCCCACTGCCCCCGGGACAACGGACTGACTCCTACGAGCAGTACTTC
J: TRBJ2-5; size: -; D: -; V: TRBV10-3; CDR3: CAISNQGLQETQYF; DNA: TGTGCCATCAGTAACCAGGGCCTCCAAGAGACCCAGTACTTC
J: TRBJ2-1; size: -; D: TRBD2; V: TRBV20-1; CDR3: CSARRASGYYNEQFF; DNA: TGCAGTGCTAGGAGGGCTAGCGGGTACTACAATGAGCAGTTCTTC
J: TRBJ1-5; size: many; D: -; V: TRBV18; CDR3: CASSAANQPQHF; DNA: TGTGCCAGCTCGGCAGCCAATCAGCCCCAGCATTTT
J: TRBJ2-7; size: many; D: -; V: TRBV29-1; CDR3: CSVAATSYEQYF; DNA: TGCAGCGTTGCAGCCACTTCCTACGAGCAGTACTTC
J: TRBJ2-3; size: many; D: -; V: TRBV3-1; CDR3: CASRQDGTDTQYF; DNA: TGTGCCAGCAGGCAGGACGGCACAGATACGCAGTATTTT
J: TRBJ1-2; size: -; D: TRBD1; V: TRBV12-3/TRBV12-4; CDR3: CASSGTGSGYGYTF; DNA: TGTGCCAGCAGTGGGACAGGGTCGGGCTATGGCTACACCTTC
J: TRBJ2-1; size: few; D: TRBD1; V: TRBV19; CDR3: CASRQGGFPGGEQFF; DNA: TGTGCCAGTAGACAAGGGGGCTTCCCGGGCGGTGAGCAGTTCTTC
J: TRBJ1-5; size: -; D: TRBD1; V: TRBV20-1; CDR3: CSVGQGANQPQHF; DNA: TGCAGTGTCGGGCAGGGGGCAAATCAGCCCCAGCATTTT
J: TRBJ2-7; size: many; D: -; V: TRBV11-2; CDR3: CASTSSGGLEQYF; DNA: TGTGCCAGCACAAGCTCCGGCGGCCTCGAGCAGTACTTC
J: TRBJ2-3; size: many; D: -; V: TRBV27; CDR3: CASSLSFGSTQYF; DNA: TGTGCCAGCAGTTTATCGTTTGGATCCACGCAGTATTTT
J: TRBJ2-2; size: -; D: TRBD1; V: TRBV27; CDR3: CASSSDRVWTGELFF; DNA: TGTGCCAGCAGTTCCGACAGGGTATGGACCGGGGAGCTGTTTTTT
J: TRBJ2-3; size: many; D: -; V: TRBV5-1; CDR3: CASSLASRENTQYF; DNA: TGCGCCAGCAGCTTGGCGTCACGGGAGAATACGCAGTATTTT
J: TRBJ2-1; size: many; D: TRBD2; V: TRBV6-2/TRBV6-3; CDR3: CASRYLGASGNNEQFF; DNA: TGTGCCAGCAGATACCTCGGGGCTAGCGGGAACAATGAGCAGTTCTTC
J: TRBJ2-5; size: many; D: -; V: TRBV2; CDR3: CANAKEQETQYF; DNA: TGTGCCAACGCAAAAGAACAAGAGACCCAGTACTTC
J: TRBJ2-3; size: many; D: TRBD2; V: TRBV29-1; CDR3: CSGFGGSGDTQYF; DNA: TGCAGCGGATTCGGGGGGTCGGGAGATACGCAGTATTTT
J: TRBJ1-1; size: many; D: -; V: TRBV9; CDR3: CASSPSGRYPAEAFF; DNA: TGTGCCAGCAGCCCCAGTGGCAGATACCCCGCTGAAGCTTTCTTT
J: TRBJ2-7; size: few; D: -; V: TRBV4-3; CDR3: CASSQARNQAVRDF; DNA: TGCGCCAGCAGCCAAGCCCGGAACCAGGCGGTCCGTGACTTC
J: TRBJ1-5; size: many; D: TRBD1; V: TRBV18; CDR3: CASSRFEDRAQPQHF; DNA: TGTGCCAGCTCACGGTTTGAGGACAGGGCCCAGCCCCAGCATTTT
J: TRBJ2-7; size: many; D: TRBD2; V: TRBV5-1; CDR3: CASSIFPASGGAYEQYF; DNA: TGCGCCAGCAGCATATTTCCCGCCAGCGGGGGCGCCTACGAGCAGTACTTC
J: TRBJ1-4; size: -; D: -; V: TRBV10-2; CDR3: CASRQGRANEKLFF; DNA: TGCGCCAGCAGACAGGGCCGGGCTAATGAAAAACTGTTTTTT
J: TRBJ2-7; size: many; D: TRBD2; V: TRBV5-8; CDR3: CASSTTSGWILDEQYF; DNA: TGTGCCAGCAGTACGACTAGCGGGTGGATACTGGACGAGCAGTACTTC
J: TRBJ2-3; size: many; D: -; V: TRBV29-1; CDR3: CSVDDNGADTQYF; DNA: TGCAGCGTTGATGACAACGGCGCAGATACGCAGTATTTT
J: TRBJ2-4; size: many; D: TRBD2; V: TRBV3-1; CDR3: CASSDRTSGAKNIQYF; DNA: TGTGCCAGCAGCGATCGGACTAGCGGAGCCAAAAACATTCAGTACTTC
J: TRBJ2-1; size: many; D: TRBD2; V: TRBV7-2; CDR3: CASTFTGLPAGVGEQFF; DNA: TGTGCCAGCACCTTCACCGGGCTTCCAGCGGGAGTCGGGGAGCAGTTCTTC
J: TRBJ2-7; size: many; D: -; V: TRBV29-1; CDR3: CSVEGLPGLPSYEQYF; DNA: TGCAGCGTTGAAGGTTTACCGGGACTCCCGTCCTACGAGCAGTACTTC